These T cell receptor beta chains were read from a single sample in a study of beta chain features in type 1 diabetes. TCRdb's copy holds only in-frame clones and misses some; the assay was immunoSEQ multiplex PCR. The profile covers over 650,000 clones, with around 15% appearing a single time and 0.035% to 0.045% taken by the ten largest. The sequenced sample was naive CD4+ T cells from blood. Receptor source: a man younger than 35 with type 1 diabetes. The CDR3 runs from the conserved cysteine through the conserved F or W. D genes are given only for firm matches. The size entry is marked missing in some rows and otherwise reads once, few, many or a size class.

TGTGCCACCAGCAGAGATGGGGGCCCAAGGGAGCAGTACTTC	CATSRDGGPREQYF	NA	TRBV15	NA	TRBJ2-7
TGCGCCAGCTGGAGCAGAGGGCTTGACACCGGGGAGCTGTTTTTT	CASWSRGLDTGELFF	few	TRBV10-2	NA	TRBJ2-2
TGTGCCTGGAGTAGGACAGGATTCAATCAGCCCCAGCATTTT	CAWSRTGFNQPQHF	few	TRBV30	TRBD1	TRBJ1-5
TGCGCCAGCAGCCAAGAGGGGCCAGGGCTTGGTTATGGCTACACCTTC	CASSQEGPGLGYGYTF	few	TRBV4-3	NA	TRBJ1-2
TGTGCCAGCAGCTCCATCTACGAGCAGTACTTC	CASSSIYEQYF	NA	TRBV7-9	NA	TRBJ2-7
TGTGCCTGGACTGGCTTGATAGGCTACACCTTC	CAWTGLIGYTF	NA	TRBV30	NA	TRBJ1-2
TGTGCCAGCAGCCTGAACTCCGGCGGGCAAGAGACCCAGTACTTC	CASSLNSGGQETQYF	few	TRBV14	NA	TRBJ2-5
TGTGCCAGTGGACCGGACGGGAGCTCCTACGAGCAGTACTTC	CASGPDGSSYEQYF	NA	TRBV19	NA	TRBJ2-7
TGCGCCAGCAGCATCGACGGGCAGAACACTGAAGCTTTCTTT	CASSIDGQNTEAFF	few	TRBV5-1	NA	TRBJ1-1
TGTGCCAGCAGTCGCGACAGGGTGGGCGAGCAGTACTTC	CASSRDRVGEQYF	NA	TRBV14	TRBD1	TRBJ2-7
TGTGCCAGCAGCCGGACTAGCGGACTCACAGATACGCAGTATTTT	CASSRTSGLTDTQYF	few	TRBV7-2	TRBD2	TRBJ2-3
TGTGCCAGCTCACCGGGACAGGGGTCAACCCCCTACGAGCAGTACTTC	CASSPGQGSTPYEQYF	few	TRBV18	TRBD1	TRBJ2-7
TGTGCCAGCAGTTTGGTAGGCACCTCTGGAAACACCATATATTTT	CASSLVGTSGNTIYF	NA	TRBV27	NA	TRBJ1-3
TGTGCCAGCAGCTCGGGACTAGCTCAGTTCGATGAGCAGTTCTTC	CASSSGLAQFDEQFF	few	TRBV7-2	TRBD2	TRBJ2-1
TGTGCCAGCAGTGTGAACCGGGACGGTAACAATGAGCAGTTCTTC	CASSVNRDGNNEQFF	few	TRBV28	NA	TRBJ2-1
TGTGCCAGCTCACCCCGGCAGGGGGTCGACGAGCAGTACTTC	CASSPRQGVDEQYF	few	TRBV18	TRBD1	TRBJ2-7
TGTGCCAGCAGATCGGGACTAGCGGGGTTTGAGCAGTTCTTC	CASRSGLAGFEQFF	once	TRBV5-6	TRBD2	TRBJ2-1
TGTGCCAGCAGCTCGGACAGCCCGAGCTCTGGAAACACCATATATTTT	CASSSDSPSSGNTIYF	NA	TRBV11-2	NA	TRBJ1-3
TGTGCCAGCAGCTTGGGAGGTCCAGGAGGGCAAGAGACCCAGTACTTC	CASSLGGPGGQETQYF	few	TRBV5-4	NA	TRBJ2-5
TGCAGTGCGGGGGGAGCTTTCTTT	CSAGGAFF	few	TRBV20-1	NA	TRBJ1-1
TGTGCCAGCAGTCTCCCAGGGAGCTCCTACGAGCAGTACTTC	CASSLPGSSYEQYF	NA	TRBV28	NA	TRBJ2-7
TGTGCCAGCAGCCAAGAACTATTCCGCACAGATACGCAGTATTTT	CASSQELFRTDTQYF	NA	TRBV4-2	NA	TRBJ2-3
TGTGCCAGCAGCCAGGACGACTTGGACCAAGAGACCCAGTACTTC	CASSQDDLDQETQYF	NA	TRBV4-2	NA	TRBJ2-5
TGTGCCACCAGCAGAGATTTGGGGGGCGTCCAGCCCCAGCATTTT	CATSRDLGGVQPQHF	few	TRBV15	NA	TRBJ1-5
TGTGCCAGCAGCTTAAGACAGGGGGCATGGGAGCAGTACTTC	CASSLRQGAWEQYF	few	TRBV7-9	TRBD1	TRBJ2-7
TGTGCCAGCAGTTACGCCGGGGGGCGATGGAGTAGTGAGCAGTTCTTC	CASSYAGGRWSSEQFF	few	TRBV6-5	NA	TRBJ2-1
TGTGCCAGCACGGCCGGGACTCTGAAGCAGGATACGCAGTATTTT	CASTAGTLKQDTQYF	few	TRBV2	NA	TRBJ2-3
TGTGCCAGCAGCTTCGATGGAGGGAACACTGAAGCTTTCTTT	CASSFDGGNTEAFF	NA	TRBV7-2	NA	TRBJ1-1
TGTGCCACCAGCAGAGATGCTGTCTACGAGCAGTACTTC	CATSRDAVYEQYF	few	TRBV15	NA	TRBJ2-7
TGCAGCGTTGGGACGGGACACCCAAGCTCCTACGAGCAGTACTTC	CSVGTGHPSSYEQYF	few	TRBV29-1	NA	TRBJ2-7
TGTGCCTGGTTAATACCGATGATCACTGAAGCTTTCTTT	CAWLIPMITEAFF	NA	TRBV30	NA	TRBJ1-1
TGCGCCAGCAGCCAATATAGCACAGGAGCCGCTAATGAAAAACTGTTTTTT	CASSQYSTGAANEKLFF	few	TRBV4-3	NA	TRBJ1-4
TGTGCCTGGAGTGCTACACGGACAGGGATGTTGATGAACACTGAAGCTTTCTTT	CAWSATRTGMLMNTEAFF	NA	TRBV30	TRBD1	TRBJ1-1
TGTGCCAGCACCGTCGAACACGAGACTGAAGCTTTCTTT	CASTVEHETEAFF	NA	TRBV2	NA	TRBJ1-1
TGCAGCGTTGGGGGACTAGCGTCTGACTACGAGCAGTACTTC	CSVGGLASDYEQYF	NA	TRBV29-1	TRBD2	TRBJ2-7
TGTGCCAGCAGTCCCCGCCTCGGTGCGGGAGGGTCCTACAATGAGCAGTTCTTC	CASSPRLGAGGSYNEQFF	few	TRBV2	TRBD2	TRBJ2-1
TGTGCCTGGAGTCCAATCTATGGCTACACCTTC	CAWSPIYGYTF	NA	TRBV30	NA	TRBJ1-2
TGTGCCAGCAGCCCGGACAGGGGATACAATGAGCAGTTCTTC	CASSPDRGYNEQFF	few	TRBV7-2	TRBD1	TRBJ2-1
TGCGCCAGCAGCTTGGATGCCCCAGATACGCAGTATTTT	CASSLDAPDTQYF	few	TRBV5-1	NA	TRBJ2-3